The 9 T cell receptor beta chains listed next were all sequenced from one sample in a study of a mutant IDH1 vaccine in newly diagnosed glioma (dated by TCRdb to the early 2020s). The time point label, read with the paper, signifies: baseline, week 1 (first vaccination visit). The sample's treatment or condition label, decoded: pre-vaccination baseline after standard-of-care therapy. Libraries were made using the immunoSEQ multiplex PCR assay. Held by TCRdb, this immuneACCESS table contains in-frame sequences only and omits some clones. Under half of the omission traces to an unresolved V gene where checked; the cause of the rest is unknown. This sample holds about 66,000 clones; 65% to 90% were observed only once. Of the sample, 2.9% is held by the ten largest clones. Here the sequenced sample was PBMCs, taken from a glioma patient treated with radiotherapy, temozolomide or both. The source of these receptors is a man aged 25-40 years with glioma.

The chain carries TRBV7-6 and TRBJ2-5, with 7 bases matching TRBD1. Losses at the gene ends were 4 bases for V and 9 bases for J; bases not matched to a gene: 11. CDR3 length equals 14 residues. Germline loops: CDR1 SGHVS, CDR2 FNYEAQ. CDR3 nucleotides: TGTGCCAGCAGCTCTAGTACAGGGGATTTGGCCCAGTACTTC. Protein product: CASSSSTGDLAQYF. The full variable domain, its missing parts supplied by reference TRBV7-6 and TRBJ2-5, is GAGVSQSPRYKVTKRGQDVALRCDPISGHVSLYWYRQALGQGPEFLTYFNYEAQQDKSGLPNDRFSAERPEGSISTLTIQRTEQRDSAMYRCASSSSTGDLAQYFGPGTRLLVL.

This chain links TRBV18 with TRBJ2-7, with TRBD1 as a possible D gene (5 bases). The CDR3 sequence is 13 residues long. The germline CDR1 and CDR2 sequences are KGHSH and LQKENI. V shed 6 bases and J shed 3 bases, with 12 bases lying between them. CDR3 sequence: CASSPAGNYEQYF. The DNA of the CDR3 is TGTGCCAGCTCCCCAGCAGGGAACTACGAGCAGTACTTC.

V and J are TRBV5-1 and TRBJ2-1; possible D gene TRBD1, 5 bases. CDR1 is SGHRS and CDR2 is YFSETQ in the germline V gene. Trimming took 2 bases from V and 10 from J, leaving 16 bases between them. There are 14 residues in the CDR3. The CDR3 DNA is TGCGCCAGCAGCTTCCGCACAGGTCCGTGGGAGCAGTTCTTC. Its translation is CASSFRTGPWEQFF.

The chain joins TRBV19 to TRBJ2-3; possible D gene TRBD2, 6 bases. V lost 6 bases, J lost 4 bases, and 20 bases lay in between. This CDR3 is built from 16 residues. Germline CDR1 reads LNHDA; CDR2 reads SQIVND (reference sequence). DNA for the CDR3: TGTGCCAGTAGGGGGCCGGCGGGGAGTGGGGCAGATACGCAGTATTTT. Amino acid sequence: CASRGPAGSGADTQYF.

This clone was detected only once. This CDR3 reads CASRGPSKQGGTEAFF. DNA for the CDR3: TGTGCCAGTCGCGGACCGTCTAAACAGGGAGGCACTGAAGCTTTCTTT. V is TRBV19 and J is TRBJ1-1; tentative D call: TRBD1 (6 bases). Germline V gives CDR1 LNHDA, CDR2 SQIVND (reference sequence). This CDR3 contains 16 residues. Trimming removed 8 bases at V and 4 bases at J, with 23 bases between.

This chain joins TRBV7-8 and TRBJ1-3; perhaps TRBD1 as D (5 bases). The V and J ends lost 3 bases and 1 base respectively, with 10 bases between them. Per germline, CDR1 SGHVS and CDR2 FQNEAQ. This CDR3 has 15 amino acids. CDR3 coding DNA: TGTGCCAGCAGCTTGGTGACAGTGTCTGGAAACACCATATATTTT. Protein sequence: CASSLVTVSGNTIYF.

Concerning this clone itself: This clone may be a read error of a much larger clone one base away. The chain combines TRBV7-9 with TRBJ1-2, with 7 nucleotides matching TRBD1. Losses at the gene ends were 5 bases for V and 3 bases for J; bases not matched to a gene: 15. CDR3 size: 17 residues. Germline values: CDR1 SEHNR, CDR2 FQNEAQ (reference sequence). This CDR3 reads CASSQEGSGGIDYGYTF. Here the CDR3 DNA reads TGTGCCAGCAGCCAAGAAGGATCAGGGGGTATTGACTATGGCTACACCTTC.

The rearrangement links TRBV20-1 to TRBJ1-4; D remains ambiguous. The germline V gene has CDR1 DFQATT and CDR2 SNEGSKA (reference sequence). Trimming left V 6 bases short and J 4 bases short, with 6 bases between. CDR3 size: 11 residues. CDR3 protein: CSAGYNEKLFF. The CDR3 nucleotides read TGCAGTGCAGGATATAATGAAAAACTGTTTTTT.

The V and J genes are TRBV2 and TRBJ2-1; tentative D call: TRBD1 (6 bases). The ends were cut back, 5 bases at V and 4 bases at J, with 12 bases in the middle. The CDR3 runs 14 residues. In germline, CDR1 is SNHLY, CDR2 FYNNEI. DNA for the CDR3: TGTGCCAGCAGTCAACAGGACAGTTACAATGAGCAGTTCTTC. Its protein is CASSQQDSYNEQFF.